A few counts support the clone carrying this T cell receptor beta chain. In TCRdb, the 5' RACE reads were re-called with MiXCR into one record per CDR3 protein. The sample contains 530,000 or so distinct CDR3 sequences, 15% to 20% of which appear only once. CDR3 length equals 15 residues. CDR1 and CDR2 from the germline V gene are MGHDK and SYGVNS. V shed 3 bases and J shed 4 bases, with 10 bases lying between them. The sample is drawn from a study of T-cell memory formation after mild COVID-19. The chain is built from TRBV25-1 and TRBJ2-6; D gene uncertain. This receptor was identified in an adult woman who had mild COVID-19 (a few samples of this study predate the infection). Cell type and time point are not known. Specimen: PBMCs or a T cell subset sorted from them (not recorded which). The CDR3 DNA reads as TGTGCCAGCAGTGATTACGGCGGCGGGGCCAACGTCCTGACTTTC. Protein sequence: CASSDYGGGANVLTF.